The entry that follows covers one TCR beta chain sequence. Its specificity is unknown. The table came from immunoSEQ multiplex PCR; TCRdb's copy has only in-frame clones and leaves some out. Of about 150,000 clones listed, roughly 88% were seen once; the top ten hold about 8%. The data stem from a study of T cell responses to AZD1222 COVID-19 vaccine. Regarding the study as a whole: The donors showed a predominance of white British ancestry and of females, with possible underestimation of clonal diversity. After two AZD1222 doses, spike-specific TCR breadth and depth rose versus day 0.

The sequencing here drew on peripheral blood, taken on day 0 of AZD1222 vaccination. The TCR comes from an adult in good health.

CDR3 nucleotide sequence: TGTGCCAGCAGCTTAGGCGTGCTACGAGAGACCCAGTACTTC. Amino acid sequence: CASSLGVLRETQYF. The V gene is TRBV13, the J gene TRBJ2-5; the D is unclear. CDR3 length equals 14 residues. From germline, CDR1 is PRHDT and CDR2 FYEKMQ (reference sequence). Trimming removed 0 bases from V and 4 bases from J, with 9 bases in between.